The next 27 T cell receptor beta chains were all read from a single sample in a study of cytomegalovirus exposure and HLA in healthy donors. PCR employed 60 Vbeta and 13 Jbeta primers. Here immunoSEQ multiplex PCR was the method, and the copy in TCRdb shows in-frame clones only, minus some. The data show about 140,000 clones, about 80% seen once. Input material: PBMCs. The receptor set was obtained from a man in his forties in good health and CMV-seropositive.

The rearrangement uses TRBV5-1 and TRBJ1-2; maybe TRBD1 (6 bases). This CDR3 spans 15 amino acids. The V end was cut by 4 bases, the J end by 6 bases, with 19 bases between. The germline CDR1 and CDR2 sequences are SGHRS and YFSETQ. The CDR3 sequence is CASSNNRVGSHGYTF. For the CDR3, the DNA is TGCGCCAGCAGCAATAACAGGGTCGGTAGTCATGGCTACACCTTC.

The genes are TRBV6-5 and TRBJ2-5, with D tentatively TRBD1 (6 bases). This CDR3 has 14 residues. Deletions cut 0 bases from V and 3 bases from J, with 8 bases between. Germline V CDR1 and CDR2: MNHEY, SVGAGI. The CDR3 DNA follows: TGTGCCAGCAGTTACTCGGGGGCCGAAGAGACCCAGTACTTC. Protein product: CASSYSGAEETQYF.

A single count supports this clone. The chain links TRBV29-1 to TRBJ2-7; 7 positions agree with TRBD1. This CDR3 spans 13 amino acids. Germline V gene lookup returns CDR1 SQVTM and CDR2 ANQGSEA. J lost 4 bases, V lost 3 bases, and 6 bases had no gene match. CDR3 in DNA: TGCAGCGTTGATACGGGACAGACTTACGAGCAGTACTTC. It specifies CSVDTGQTYEQYF.

The chain uses TRBV29-1 and TRBJ2-1; 9 nucleotides line up with TRBD2. Germline V gives CDR1 SQVTM, CDR2 ANQGSEA. CDR3 length: 15 amino acids. DNA for the CDR3: TGCACTGCAGCCCGGGTAGCGGGAGTTGTAGATGAGCAGTTCTTC. It specifies CTAARVAGVVDEQFF.

The chain recombines TRBV5-1 with TRBJ1-2, with D unclear. CDR1 and CDR2 (germline): SGHRS, YFSETQ. With 1 base removed from V and 8 bases from J, the gap between germline ends came to 9 bases. The CDR3 contains 12 residues. In nucleotides, the CDR3 is TGCGCCAGCAGCTTGTCTTTCCAGGGCTACACCTTC. Its translation: CASSLSFQGYTF.

This chain connects TRBV27 to TRBJ2-1; 8 nucleotides match TRBD2. CDR1 is MNHEY, CDR2 SMNVEV, per germline (reference sequence). The J segment lost 8 bases and the V segment lost 0 bases, leaving 18 bases of the junction unmatched. The CDR3 sequence is 19 residues long. The CDR3 spells CASSLSVPSLSGGPHEQFF. The CDR3 coding sequence is TGTGCCAGCAGTTTATCGGTCCCCTCCCTATCGGGAGGGCCGCATGAGCAGTTCTTC.

The chain combines TRBV19 with TRBJ2-7; 7 bases line up with TRBD1. Germline assignment: CDR1 LNHDA and CDR2 SQIVND (reference sequence). V was clipped by 1 base and J by 0 bases; unmatched bases: 3. CDR3 length equals 15 residues. The CDR3 nucleotides are TGTGCCAGTAGTATAGCGGGACAGAGCTCCTACGAGCAGTACTTC. This gives the protein CASSIAGQSSYEQYF. Full variable domain (rest looked up from reference TRBV19 and TRBJ2-7): DGGITQSPKYLFRKEGQNVTLSCEQNLNHDAMYWYRQDPGQGLRLIYYSQIVNDFQKGDIAEGYSVSREKKESFPLTVTSAQKNPTAFYLCASSIAGQSSYEQYFGPGTRLTVT.

The V call is TRBV11-3, the J call TRBJ2-1; TRBD1 matches at 9 bases. Germline V CDR1 and CDR2: SGHNT, YENEEA. This CDR3 comprises 15 residues. V lost 4 bases, J lost 1 base, and 2 bases stayed unmatched. CDR3 sequence (DNA): TGTGCCAGCAGCTCGGACAGGGGATCCTACAATGAGCAGTTCTTC. Translated: CASSSDRGSYNEQFF. The full variable domain, completed using reference TRBV11-3 and TRBJ2-1, is EAGVVQSPRYKIIEKKQPVAFWCNPISGHNTLYWYLQNLGQGPELLIRYENEEAVDDSQLPKDRFSAERLKGVDSTLKIQPAELGDSAVYLCASSSDRGSYNEQFFGPGTRLTVL.

CDR3: CASSLSVGGLYYEQYF. As DNA, the CDR3 is TGTGCCAGCAGTTTATCAGTCGGAGGACTTTACTACGAGCAGTACTTC. The chain couples TRBV27 to TRBJ2-7, with D perhaps matching TRBD2 (5 bases). CDR3 size: 16 residues. Trimming stripped 0 bases from V and 3 bases from J, with 15 bases between. Germline V CDR1 and CDR2: MNHEY, SMNVEV (reference sequence).

This clone was recorded once. The chain has TRBV12-2 and TRBJ2-2; TRBD2 reflects the table's D call only, with no check against the DNA. TRBV12-2 constitutes a pseudogene. CDR3 length: 14 amino acids. The CDR3 region has the DNA TGTGCAAGTCGCCCCCCGGCGGGGTCCGGGGAGCTGTTTTTT. Translating it yields CASRPPAGSGELFF.

The V gene is TRBV6-1, the J gene TRBJ2-2, with 8 bases matching TRBD1. The germline V gene encodes CDR1 MNHNS and CDR2 SASEGT. The CDR3 length is 16 residues. V dropped 4 bases and J dropped 6; count of bases not matched to a gene: 10. The CDR3 DNA follows: TGTGCCAGCAGTGGAGGACAGGGAGTGAGGTCCGGGGAGCTGTTTTTT. Its protein product is CASSGGQGVRSGELFF.

This clone was detected a few times. This sequence joins TRBV2 and TRBJ2-7; D gene unclear. V lost 7 bases and J lost 4, with 8 bases in between. The CDR3 runs to 11 residues. Germline assignment: CDR1 SNHLY and CDR2 FYNNEI. DNA of the CDR3: TGTGCCAGCAAAGGCGGATACGAGCAGTACTTC. It yields the protein CASKGGYEQYF. The full variable domain, completed using reference TRBV2 and TRBJ2-7, is EPEVTQTPSHQVTQMGQEVILRCVPISNHLYFYWYRQILGQKVEFLVSFYNNEISEKSEIFDDQFSVERPDGSNFTLKIRSTKLEDSAMYFCASKGGYEQYFGPGTRLTVT.

The chain uses TRBV7-9 and TRBJ1-4, with D possibly TRBD1 on 5 matching bases. The V and J ends lost 5 bases and 8 bases respectively, with 18 bases between them. Germline V lookup: CDR1 SEHNR, CDR2 FQNEAQ (reference sequence). The CDR3 length is 15 residues. The CDR3 spells CASSAPASGYEKLFF. As DNA, the CDR3 is TGTGCCAGCAGCGCCCCGGCTTCAGGGTACGAAAAACTGTTTTTT. Full variable domain (remainder filled in from reference TRBV7-9 and TRBJ1-4): DTGVSQNPRHKITKRGQNVTFRCDPISEHNRLYWYRQTLGQGPEFLTYFQNEAQLEKSRLLSDRFSAERPKGSFSTLEIQRTEQGDSAMYLCASSAPASGYEKLFFGSGTQLSVL.

The V call is TRBV10-3, the J call TRBJ1-2; no firm D call. Germline CDR1 and CDR2: ENHRY and SYGVKD. This CDR3 is built from 12 residues. V was pared by 2 bases and J by 8 bases, with 9 bases between. CDR3 amino acids: CAISESLGGYTF. CDR3 nucleotide sequence: TGTGCCATCAGTGAGAGCTTGGGCGGCTACACCTTC.

The rearrangement uses TRBV27 and TRBJ2-7; D remains unclear. V lost 0 bases and J 3 bases, leaving 9 bases between the germline ends. The length of the CDR3 is 14 residues. Germline V gene lookup returns CDR1 MNHEY and CDR2 SMNVEV (reference sequence). This CDR3 reads CASSLSSLYYEQYF. CDR3 DNA: TGTGCCAGCAGTTTATCGTCCCTATACTACGAGCAGTACTTC.

The chain recombines TRBV29-1 with TRBJ2-7; 7 positions agree with TRBD2. V shed 5 bases and J 6 bases; nucleotides not matched to a gene: 13. CDR3 length equals 14 residues. CDR1 is SQVTM, CDR2 ANQGSEA, per germline. The DNA for the CDR3 is TGCAGCGTTTTTATCGGGACTACCGTCCGCGAGCAGTACTTC. It encodes CSVFIGTTVREQYF.

The chain carries TRBV30 and TRBJ1-5; D is possibly TRBD1 (5 bases). Germline V gene data show CDR1 as GTSNPN and CDR2 as SVGIG (reference sequence). Trimming cost V 0 bases and J 9 bases, with 12 bases left between them. This CDR3 is built from 13 residues. The CDR3 coding sequence is TGTGCCTGGAGTGTCCAGGGCGGAAGGCCCCAGCATTTT. Its protein product is CAWSVQGGRPQHF.

The rearrangement joins TRBV18 to TRBJ1-4; D gene unclear. CDR3 size: 16 residues. The germline gives CDR1 KGHSH, CDR2 LQKENI. The ends were cut back, 8 bases at V and 2 bases at J, with 18 bases in the middle. The CDR3, as DNA: TGTGCCAGCCCACATCGTTTGACTGGGACTAATGAAAAACTGTTTTTT. This codes for CASPHRLTGTNEKLFF.

The sample holds a few counts of this clone. The chain combines TRBV5-6 with TRBJ1-3; unclear D gene. Looked up from germline, CDR1 is SGHDT and CDR2 is YYEEEE. This CDR3 has 12 amino acids. The V end lost 2 bases, the J end lost 2 bases, and 2 bases lay between the germline ends. The CDR3 loop is CASSFTGNTIYF. The CDR3 DNA follows: TGTGCCAGCAGCTTTACTGGAAACACCATATATTTT.

The V call is TRBV27, the J call TRBJ2-1; D may be TRBD2 (5 bases). The ends were cut back, 3 bases at V and 4 bases at J, with 10 bases in the middle. The CDR3 length is 14 residues. Looked up from germline, CDR1 is MNHEY and CDR2 is SMNVEV (reference sequence). The CDR3 region has the DNA TGTGCCAGCAGTTTCAGTCCGGGGTACAATGAGCAGTTCTTC. Amino acids: CASSFSPGYNEQFF.

V and J are TRBV6-6 and TRBJ2-1; TRBD1 matches 8 bases. Trimming cost V 2 bases and J 14 bases; bases outside gene matches: 14. The CDR3 spans 15 residues. In germline, CDR1 is MNHNY, CDR2 SVGAGI (reference sequence). CDR3 sequence: CASSYQGAGGESKFF. The CDR3 DNA sequence: TGTGCCAGCAGTTACCAAGGTGCAGGGGGCGAGAGTAAGTTCTTC.

This clone was observed a single time. The V gene is TRBV27, the J gene TRBJ1-4, with D possibly TRBD1 on 5 matching bases. The CDR3 covers 14 residues. Trimming removed 1 base at V and 7 bases at J, with 10 bases between. Germline V CDR1 and CDR2: MNHEY, SMNVEV (reference sequence). The CDR3 DNA is TGTGCCAGCAGTTTATTGGGGGGAGGTGAAAAACTGTTTTTT. It specifies CASSLLGGGEKLFF.

The CDR3 nucleotides read TGCGCCAGCAGCTTGGAGGGTACAGGATATGGCTACACCTTC. Translation: CASSLEGTGYGYTF. The chain combines TRBV5-1 with TRBJ1-2, with D maybe TRBD1 (5 bases). This CDR3 has 14 residues. V was clipped by 0 bases and J by 5 bases, with 11 bases between them. Germline lookup yields CDR1 SGHRS and CDR2 YFSETQ.

The chain carries TRBV6-6 and TRBJ2-3; D perhaps matches TRBD1 (6 bases). Germline CDR1 MNHNY, CDR2 SVGAGI (reference sequence). The CDR3 extends over 13 amino acids. Trimming took off 6 bases at V and 5 bases at J, with 12 bases between the two ends. CDR3 residues: CASRETGVDTQYF. In DNA, the CDR3 is TGTGCCAGCAGAGAGACAGGAGTAGATACGCAGTATTTT.

This chain links TRBV4-3 with TRBJ2-7, with 14 bases fitting TRBD2. CDR1 and CDR2 from the germline V gene are LGHNA and YSLEER. V lost 2 bases and J lost 4; bases outside the gene matches: 10. The CDR3 spans 18 residues. Here the CDR3 reads CASSQNPRTSGGWYEQYF. The CDR3, as DNA: TGCGCCAGCAGCCAAAACCCTCGGACTAGCGGGGGGTGGTACGAGCAGTACTTC.

The chain links TRBV9 to TRBJ2-2; D gene uncertain. This CDR3 spans 14 amino acids. Deletions cut 4 bases from V and 3 bases from J, with 10 bases between. The V gene's germline CDR1 is SGDLS and CDR2 YYNGEE. Here the CDR3 reads CASSIGPDTGELFF. Written as DNA, the CDR3 is TGTGCCAGCAGCATAGGGCCAGACACCGGGGAGCTGTTTTTT.

V usage is TRBV30 and J usage is TRBJ2-1, with TRBD1 matching 9 bases. The V segment lost 3 bases and the J segment 6 bases; nucleotides outside the gene matches: 3. Germline V gene data show CDR1 as GTSNPN and CDR2 as SVGIG (reference sequence). The CDR3 has 13 residues. The CDR3 DNA reads as TGTGCCTGGAGGGGACAGGGTCCCAATGAGCAGTTCTTC. This gives the protein CAWRGQGPNEQFF.